One sample yielded the 14 T cell receptor beta chains listed below, sequenced in a study of response to subunit inactivated influenza vaccine. TCRdb independently ran MiXCR on the RT-PCR reads; one entry per CDR3 protein. The table has roughly 500,000 distinct CDR3 sequences, more than 15% seen once; the top ten hold less than 4%. This specimen consisted of CD4+ T cells sorted from PBMCs, obtained 23 to 25 months after vaccination. These receptors originate from a man between 50 and 69 years old who received an inactivated influenza vaccine.

This chain uses TRBV5-1 with TRBJ2-1; D remains ambiguous. Trimming cost V 4 bases and J 0 bases, with 8 bases left between them. The CDR3 runs 14 residues. CDR1 SGHRS and CDR2 YFSETQ come from the germline V gene. The CDR3 nucleotides read TGCGCCAGCAGCGATCAGTACTCCTACAATGAGCAGTTCTTC. Translation gives CASSDQYSYNEQFF.

This clonotype was counted between two and nine times. The V gene is TRBV7-2, the J gene TRBJ2-1, with a possible D match to TRBD2 (6 bases). V gave up 5 bases and J gave up 7 bases, with 21 bases separating them. CDR1 and CDR2 (germline): SGHTA, FQGNSA. The CDR3 has 16 amino acids. DNA for the CDR3: TGTGCCAGCAGCCTCGTCTTGGGACTCCGCTATAATGAGCAGTTCTTC. It encodes CASSLVLGLRYNEQFF.

In its sample, this clonotype was seen a few times. The chain couples TRBV28 to TRBJ1-1, with no clear D. Germline CDR1 MDHEN, CDR2 SYDVKM. This CDR3 region has 13 residues. Trimming took 5 bases from V and 3 from J, leaving 10 bases between them. Here the CDR3 reads CASSLGADTEAFF. In DNA form, the CDR3 reads TGTGCCAGCAGTCTCGGTGCGGACACTGAAGCTTTCTTT.

V gene TRBV10-3 combines with J gene TRBJ2-7; TRBD1 is a possible D gene (5 bases). The CDR3 is 15 amino acids. Trimming left V 3 bases short and J 4 bases short, with 16 bases between. Looked up from germline, CDR1 is ENHRY and CDR2 is SYGVKD. CDR3: CAISDPGRARYEQYF. The DNA of the CDR3 is TGTGCCATCAGTGACCCGGGCAGGGCACGGTACGAGCAGTACTTC.

This clonotype was recorded a few times. V is TRBV9 and J is TRBJ2-3; the match to TRBD2 covers 11 bases. CDR1 is SGDLS and CDR2 is YYNGEE in the germline V gene. The trim removed 3 bases at V and 4 bases at J, leaving 7 bases unmatched. The CDR3 is 16 residues long. The CDR3 protein is CASSATLAGAADTQYF. CDR3 DNA sequence: TGTGCCAGCAGCGCAACACTAGCGGGGGCCGCAGATACGCAGTATTTT.

The rearrangement uses TRBV4-3 and TRBJ2-7; the D gene is possibly TRBD1 (5 bases). Trimming shortened V by 4 bases and J by 3 bases, and 13 bases separated the two germline ends. The CDR3 has 14 amino acids. Germline CDR1 and CDR2: LGHNA and YSLEER. CDR3 sequence: CASSPESRDYEQYF. In nucleotides, the CDR3 is TGCGCCAGCAGCCCCGAAAGCAGGGACTACGAGCAGTACTTC.

The chain recombines TRBV7-2 with TRBJ2-1, with D tentatively TRBD2 (6 bases). The CDR3 spans 14 residues. Trimming cost V 1 base and J 7 bases, with 11 bases left between them. Germline V gives CDR1 SGHTA, CDR2 FQGNSA. The CDR3 protein is CASSLVGRLNEQFF. The CDR3, as DNA: TGTGCCAGCAGCTTAGTCGGGAGATTAAATGAGCAGTTCTTC.

This clonotype has more than one count but fewer than ten. This chain connects TRBV20-1 to TRBJ2-1; possible D gene TRBD2, 6 bases. The CDR3 extends over 14 amino acids. Germline V gives CDR1 DFQATT, CDR2 SNEGSKA (reference sequence). V lost 3 bases and J lost 0, with 9 bases in between. The CDR3 region has the DNA TGCAGTGCTAGCGGCGGGGCCTCCTACAATGAGCAGTTCTTC. Its protein product is CSASGGASYNEQFF.

This clonotype was detected ten times or more. The chain carries TRBV10-3 and TRBJ1-1; 7 bases agree with TRBD1. V trimming: 7 bases; J trimming: 0 bases; junction bases outside the gene matches: 8. The CDR3 contains 15 residues. CDR1 is ENHRY, CDR2 SYGVKD, per germline. CDR3: CAINPGGNMNTEAFF. The CDR3 region has the DNA TGTGCCATCAATCCAGGGGGTAACATGAACACTGAAGCTTTCTTT.

V and J are TRBV28 and TRBJ2-1; TRBD2 is a possible D gene (5 bases). Trimming shortened V by 2 bases and J by 6 bases, and 11 bases separated the two germline ends. This CDR3 contains 14 residues. Per germline, CDR1 MDHEN and CDR2 SYDVKM. The CDR3 protein is CASSLAGDINEQFF. CDR3 in DNA: TGTGCCAGCAGTTTAGCGGGCGATATCAATGAGCAGTTCTTC.

This clonotype appeared a few times. The genes are TRBV12-3 or TRBV12-4 and TRBJ2-2, with 7 nucleotides matching TRBD2. V lost 7 bases and J lost 3; bases outside the gene matches: 5. This CDR3 spans 14 amino acids. CDR3 coding DNA: TGTGCCAGCATGGGGGGGACTTACACCGGGGAGCTGTTTTTT. Encoded protein: CASMGGTYTGELFF.

The chain carries TRBV28 and TRBJ2-1, with a weak D call TRBD1 (6 bases). This CDR3 region has 15 residues. V was clipped by 5 bases and J by 1 base, with 12 bases between them. Looked up from germline, CDR1 is MDHEN and CDR2 is SYDVKM. CDR3 in amino acids: CASSEQGSSYNEQFF. For the CDR3, the DNA is TGTGCCAGCAGTGAGCAGGGGAGTTCCTACAATGAGCAGTTCTTC.

The chain employs TRBV6-1 and TRBJ2-3; 8 bases align to TRBD1. The J segment lost 1 base and the V segment lost 7 bases, leaving 4 bases of the junction unmatched. The CDR3 contains 14 residues. Per germline, CDR1 MNHNS and CDR2 SASEGT. The CDR3 is CASKQDRGTDTQYF. Written as DNA, the CDR3 is TGTGCCAGCAAACAGGACAGGGGCACAGATACGCAGTATTTT.

This clonotype came up a few times. V and J are TRBV4-2 and TRBJ2-2; the D gene is possibly TRBD2 (5 bases). Germline CDR1 is LGHNA and CDR2 is YNFKEQ. Trimming shortened V by 0 bases and J by 2 bases, and 10 bases separated the two germline ends. This CDR3 is built from 16 residues. In nucleotides, the CDR3 is TGTGCCAGCAGCCAAGAACCTAGCAGTAACACCGGGGAGCTGTTTTTT. This translates into CASSQEPSSNTGELFF.